What follows describes a single T cell receptor (beta chain). Its antigen has not been determined. The entry originates in a study of CXCR3-negative and CXCR3-positive naive CD8 T cells (dated by TCRdb to the late 2010s). With regard to the full study: In total, 120 million to 150 million TRB reads were obtained, corresponding to roughly 1.5 +/- 0.3 million reads per library. Data from ten to twelve donors, pooled across two independent experiments, went into the diversity and physicochemical repertoire analyses. Naive subsets from 5 or 6 donors and memory cells from 3 donors were included in the TRBV-TRBJ cluster analysis. Broad study findings and their caveats: Because surface CD5, which has been linked to self-reactivity in mice, was comparable between naive subsets, TCR interaction strength was also inferred from TRB CDR3 physicochemical properties. Freshly isolated PBMCs were used for most assays because CXCR3 expression went down partially after cryopreservation. Repertoire diversity was comparably high in both naive subsets but much lower in memory CD8+ T cells. TRBV-TRBJ usage was similar between naive CXCR3-negative and CXCR3-positive cells from the same donor, while memory cells showed distinct patterns. TRB CDR3s from CXCR3-positive naive cells showed higher hydrophobicity (lower Kidera factor 4), lower energy, and higher strength and volume indices than CXCR3-negative naive cells.

The instrument given in TCRdb is NextSeq 550. The Human TCR Profiling Kit (MiLaboratory) was used to make UMI-labeled 5' RACE TRB cDNA libraries. The full amount of extracted RNA was used for cDNA synthesis, and the full amount of resulting cDNA was used for PCR amplification. Libraries were prepared in parallel with an identical number of PCR cycles. As for the authors' bioinformatics: With a minimum of two reads required per UMI, MIGEC and MiXCR pulled out about 52,000 +/- 9,100 unique UMI-labeled TRB cDNA molecules from each library. On average, each library contained about 40,000 +/- 10,000 functional in-frame TRB CDR3 nucleotide clonotypes without stop codons. After downsampling to 5000 UMI-labeled TRB molecules per sample, diversity metrics, including normalized Shannon-Wiener and Chao1, were computed in VDJtools. VDJtools was used to calculate clonotype-size-weighted physicochemical properties of the central five CDR3 residues, namely interaction energy, strength, volume and Kidera factor 4. TCRdb reprocessed the reads, so every CDR3 protein sequence counts as one entry and DNA is not shown. For this entry, the V and J calls and clone size follow TCRdb and not the study's own pipeline. The sample's own table lists over 100,000 distinct CDR3 sequences. Together, the top ten hold around 0.37% of the sample.

The CDR3 has 12 amino acids, counting the end cysteine and phenylalanine. The nucleotide record is missing. Sequences SEHNR (CDR1) and FQNEAQ (CDR2) are obtained from the germline V gene (reference sequence). For every CD8+ T cell subset, over 250,000 cells were flow-sorted straight into RLT lysis buffer, and each subset was sorted in triplicate. To exclude memory contaminants, naive CD8+ T cells were stringently defined as CD45RO-CCR7+CD27+CD95-. Using standard density gradient centrifugation, peripheral blood mononuclear cells were isolated from buffy coats. Naive CXCR3-negative and CXCR3-positive CD8+ T cells were flow-sorted on a FACSAria III. Total RNA was extracted from sorted cells with an RNeasy Mini Kit.

The specimen was naive CXCR3+ CD8+ T cells from blood. The intended sense of this specimen's cell subset or site label: CD45RO-CCR7+CD27+CD95- naive CD8+ T cells expressing CXCR3 (TNR3+). The chain joins TRBV7-9 to TRBJ2-7. This receptor was obtained from a human donor in good health. Some clones in this sample may be carry-over from other donors' samples. This receptor carries the CDR3 CASSSGVSEQYF.